The 28 T cell receptor beta chains reported below all come from one sample, sequenced in a study of blood T cell repertoires in COVID-19. Sequencing was performed with immunoSEQ multiplex PCR; in TCRdb, only in-frame clones are kept and a portion is missing. The table shows around 100,000 clones, with roughly nine tenths occurring only once. Sequences were obtained from peripheral blood. The source of these receptors is a man in his thirties or forties in a cohort sampled during active COVID-19.

The V call is TRBV12-2, the J call TRBJ2-3; the D call TRBD2 from the table was never checked on the DNA. TRBV12-2 is a listed pseudogene. This CDR3 has 12 residues. CDR3 bases: TGTGCAGGCCGGGGGTACGCAGATACGCAGTATTTT. Encoded protein: CAGRGYADTQYF.

This clone was counted once. The genes are TRBV5-1 and TRBJ2-3, with no clear D. Germline CDR1 reads SGHRS; CDR2 reads YFSETQ. Trimming took off 4 bases at V and 1 base at J, with 10 bases between the two ends. The CDR3 is 14 amino acids. The CDR3 DNA sequence: TGCGCCAGCAGCGCGGAGAGAGGCACAGATACGCAGTATTTT. Its protein product is CASSAERGTDTQYF.

V usage is TRBV2 and J usage is TRBJ1-4; D ambiguous. The CDR3 has 16 amino acids. Germline CDR1 and CDR2: SNHLY and FYNNEI. Trimming stripped 8 bases from V and 4 bases from J, with 20 bases between. The CDR3 loop reads CASLETDLPRNEKLFF. The CDR3 DNA follows: TGTGCCAGCCTAGAGACCGATCTTCCACGTAATGAAAAACTGTTTTTT.

In DNA, the CDR3 is TGTGCCTGGAGTGTACTAGGGATGGGCGAGCAGTACTTC. As protein: CAWSVLGMGEQYF. The chain has TRBV30 and TRBJ2-7; the D gene is possibly TRBD2 (5 bases). The germline gives CDR1 GTSNPN, CDR2 SVGIG (reference sequence). Trimming pared 0 bases from V and 6 bases from J, leaving 12 bases between. CDR3 length equals 13 residues. Based on the CDR3 plus reference TRBV30 and TRBJ2-7, the full variable domain is SQTIHQWPATLVQPVGSPLSLECTVEGTSNPNLYWYRQAAGRGLQLLFYSVGIGQISSEVPQNLSASRPQDRQFILSSKKLLLSDSGFYLCAWSVLGMGEQYFGPGTRLTVT.

This chain links TRBV5-4 with TRBJ1-2; TRBD1 agrees at 7 bases. The CDR3 contains 15 residues. V was pared by 2 bases and J by 2 bases, with 6 bases of the junction left unmatched. Per germline, CDR1 SGHNT and CDR2 YYREEE (reference sequence). CDR3 protein: CASSLRDRANYGYTF. The DNA of the CDR3 is TGTGCCAGCAGCTTACGAGACAGGGCCAACTATGGCTACACCTTC.

This clone was detected only a few times. The chain links TRBV4-1 to TRBJ1-5; 8 nucleotides match TRBD1. Germline trimming cut 1 base from V and 5 bases from J; bases unmatched to any gene: 7. The germline V gene encodes CDR1 MGHRA and CDR2 YSYEKL. The length of the CDR3 is 16 residues. The CDR3 DNA is TGCGCCAGCAGCCAAGGGACAGGGTTGAGCGATCAGCCCCAGCATTTT. It encodes CASSQGTGLSDQPQHF.

This chain uses TRBV7-2 with TRBJ1-1; no clear D gene. CDR1 and CDR2 from the germline V gene are SGHTA and FQGNSA. Trimming stripped 5 bases from V and 5 bases from J, with 12 bases between. CDR3 length equals 13 residues. The CDR3 nucleotides read TGTGCCAGCAGCGACGGGCCGGGGACTGAAGCTTTCTTT. This codes for CASSDGPGTEAFF. The full variable domain, its missing parts supplied by reference TRBV7-2 and TRBJ1-1, is GAGVSQSPSNKVTEKGKDVELRCDPISGHTALYWYRQSLGQGLEFLIYFQGNSAPDKSGLPSDRFSAERTGGSVSTLTIQRTQQEDSAVYLCASSDGPGTEAFFGQGTRLTVV.

V gene TRBV29-1 combines with J gene TRBJ2-7; D gene ambiguous. This CDR3 region has 12 residues. The V gene's germline CDR1 is SQVTM and CDR2 ANQGSEA. V was clipped by 2 bases and J by 3 bases, with 8 bases between them. CDR3 nucleotides: TGCAGCGTTGAAACCAGACACTACGAGCAGTACTTC. This codes for CSVETRHYEQYF.

In DNA, the CDR3 is TGTGCCACCAGTGATTCAGGCGCCGGCGCCTATGGCTACACCTTC. It is translated as CATSDSGAGAYGYTF. The chain links TRBV24-1 to TRBJ1-2; D unresolved. Trimming left V 2 bases short and J 4 bases short, with 13 bases between. In germline, CDR1 is KGHDR, CDR2 SFDVKD. The CDR3 spans 15 residues.

The chain is built from TRBV28 and TRBJ1-2; D remains unclear. V lost 4 bases and J lost 5, with 8 bases in between. The CDR3 extends over 12 amino acids. Germline-derived CDR1 and CDR2 are MDHEN and SYDVKM. The CDR3 DNA is TGTGCCAGCAGTTCCGGTTTGTATGGCTACACCTTC. It specifies CASSSGLYGYTF.

The genes are TRBV4-1 and TRBJ2-1, with 11 positions matching TRBD2. Per germline, CDR1 MGHRA and CDR2 YSYEKL. The length of the CDR3 is 15 residues. With 1 base clipped from V and 6 bases from J, the junction kept 2 bases outside the gene matches. The CDR3 DNA sequence: TGCGCCAGCAGCCAAGTGACTAGCGGGGTCAATGAGCAGTTCTTC. It specifies CASSQVTSGVNEQFF.

The V gene is TRBV19, the J gene TRBJ1-2, with 7 bases lining up with TRBD1. The CDR3 spans 13 residues. CDR1 and CDR2 (germline): LNHDA, SQIVND (reference sequence). With 7 bases clipped from V and 3 bases from J, the junction kept 5 bases outside the gene matches. The chain's CDR3 is CASNGQEDYGYTF. Written as DNA, the CDR3 is TGTGCCAGTAACGGACAGGAGGACTATGGCTACACCTTC.

This clone has only a few counts. The rearrangement joins TRBV5-6 to TRBJ1-3; TRBD1 is a possible D gene (5 bases). In germline, CDR1 is SGHDT, CDR2 YYEEEE. The CDR3 spans 11 residues. V shed 2 bases and J shed 15 bases, with 12 bases lying between them. CDR3 nucleotides: TGTGCCAGCAGCTTTACTGGGGCTGAATATTTT. Encoded protein: CASSFTGAEYF.

The chain uses TRBV19 and TRBJ2-5; 13 bases map to TRBD2. The CDR3 spans 15 residues. Germline CDR1 and CDR2: LNHDA and SQIVND (reference sequence). V lost 5 bases and J lost 2; bases outside the gene matches: 2. DNA for the CDR3: TGTGCCAGTAGTCGGACTAGCGGGGGTCAAGAGACCCAGTACTTC. It is translated as CASSRTSGGQETQYF.

V usage is TRBV7-3 and J usage is TRBJ1-3; D possibly corresponds to TRBD1 (5 bases). The CDR3 contains 15 residues. V was pared by 5 bases and J by 0 bases, with 11 bases between. The germline gives CDR1 SGHTA, CDR2 FQGTGA. The CDR3 nucleotides are TGTGCCAGCAGCCCGGGGGGGATCTCTGGAAACACCATATATTTT. Translation: CASSPGGISGNTIYF.

The rearrangement uses TRBV30 and TRBJ1-5; D ambiguous. Trimming stripped 7 bases from V and 2 bases from J, with 12 bases between. This CDR3 spans 13 amino acids. Germline V gene sequence: CDR1 GTSNPN, CDR2 SVGIG (reference sequence). CDR3 sequence (DNA): TGTGCCTCCTCGGGAAGGGGCAATCAGCCCCAGCATTTT. It specifies CASSGRGNQPQHF.

V gene TRBV10-1 combines with J gene TRBJ2-1; D call uncertain. V lost 0 bases and J lost 7, with 7 bases in between. Germline assignment: CDR1 WNHNN and CDR2 SYGVQD (reference sequence). The CDR3 is 13 residues long. CDR3: CASSESVENEQFF. The CDR3 region has the DNA TGCGCCAGCAGTGAGTCGGTAGAAAATGAGCAGTTCTTC.

This chain uses TRBV12-5 with TRBJ2-7; TRBD1 matches 9 bases. With V trimmed by 7 bases and J by 2 bases, 6 bases remained unmatched. Germline V gene data show CDR1 as LGHNT and CDR2 as FRNRAP. The CDR3 is 14 residues long. CDR3 amino acids: CASVTGTGTYEQYF. In DNA form, the CDR3 reads TGTGCTAGTGTCACCGGGACAGGGACCTACGAGCAGTACTTC.

This chain joins TRBV7-2 and TRBJ1-6; maybe TRBD1 (5 bases). The germline V gene has CDR1 SGHTA and CDR2 FQGNSA. Trimming cost V 6 bases and J 7 bases, with 13 bases left between them. The CDR3 is 14 amino acids. The CDR3 DNA reads as TGTGCCAGCAGGTCAGGGAACTTGAATTCACCCCTCCACTTT. Encoded protein: CASRSGNLNSPLHF.

This chain uses TRBV7-9 with TRBJ2-3; 9 positions agree with TRBD2. CDR1 and CDR2 (germline): SEHNR, FQNEAQ (reference sequence). The V gene end was trimmed by 2 bases and the J gene end by 5 bases; junction bases not matched to a gene: 5. The CDR3 runs 15 residues. The CDR3 DNA sequence: TGTGCCAGCAGCTTAAGCGGGGGGCACGGAGATACGCAGTATTTT. Translated: CASSLSGGHGDTQYF. Full variable domain (rest looked up from reference TRBV7-9 and TRBJ2-3): DTGVSQNPRHKITKRGQNVTFRCDPISEHNRLYWYRQTLGQGPEFLTYFQNEAQLEKSRLLSDRFSAERPKGSFSTLEIQRTEQGDSAMYLCASSLSGGHGDTQYFGPGTRLTVL.

This clone showed up just a few times. The chain recombines TRBV5-1 with TRBJ2-7; 7 positions agree with TRBD1. Germline V gives CDR1 SGHRS, CDR2 YFSETQ. V shed 2 bases, J shed 5 bases, and the junction held 7 bases outside the gene matches. The CDR3 length is 14 residues. CDR3 region: CASSFGSTGNEQYF. The CDR3 DNA reads as TGCGCCAGCAGCTTCGGGTCGACAGGGAACGAGCAGTACTTC. The complete variable domain, with remaining parts taken from reference TRBV5-1 and TRBJ2-7, reads KAGVTQTPRYLIKTRGQQVTLSCSPISGHRSVSWYQQTPGQGLQFLFEYFSETQRNKGNFPGRFSGRQFSNSRSEMNVSTLELGDSALYLCASSFGSTGNEQYFGPGTRLTVT.

The rearrangement links TRBV15 to TRBJ2-5; 10 positions match TRBD2. This CDR3 contains 16 residues. Germline CDR1 reads LNHNV; CDR2 reads YYDKDF (reference sequence). V dropped 1 base and J dropped 4; count of bases not matched to a gene: 6. The CDR3 bases are TGTGCCACCAGCAGAGTGAGAAGCGGGGGGGCAGAGACCCAGTACTTC. It codes for CATSRVRSGGAETQYF.

The rearrangement uses TRBV19 and TRBJ1-5, with a weak D call TRBD1 (5 bases). Germline loops: CDR1 LNHDA, CDR2 SQIVND (reference sequence). With 7 bases removed from V and 2 bases from J, the gap between germline ends came to 15 bases. The CDR3 covers 15 residues. CDR3 sequence (DNA): TGTGCCAGTACCCTATTTGGGGGGGGCAATCAGCCCCAGCATTTT. This encodes CASTLFGGGNQPQHF. The complete variable domain, with remaining parts taken from reference TRBV19 and TRBJ1-5, reads DGGITQSPKYLFRKEGQNVTLSCEQNLNHDAMYWYRQDPGQGLRLIYYSQIVNDFQKGDIAEGYSVSREKKESFPLTVTSAQKNPTAFYLCASTLFGGGNQPQHFGDGTRLSIL.

The rearrangement joins TRBV28 to TRBJ1-1; D remains ambiguous. The CDR3 runs to 15 residues. The germline gives CDR1 MDHEN, CDR2 SYDVKM. Trimming took 0 bases from V and 1 from J, leaving 9 bases between them. CDR3 coding DNA: TGTGCCAGCAGTTTATGGTCGGCGGCGAACACTGAAGCTTTCTTT. Translated: CASSLWSAANTEAFF.

Only one count was recorded for this clone. This chain uses TRBV6-5 with TRBJ2-7; 11 bases line up with TRBD2. This CDR3 is built from 15 residues. The germline CDR1 and CDR2 sequences are MNHEY and SVGAGI. The V segment lost 5 bases and the J segment 1 base; nucleotides outside the gene matches: 4. CDR3 coding DNA: TGTGCCAGCAGTCTGACTAGCGGGGTATCCTACGAGCAGTACTTC. It codes for CASSLTSGVSYEQYF.

This clone was recorded a few times. The rearrangement uses TRBV7-2 and TRBJ1-5, with a possible D match to TRBD1 (6 bases). V lost 5 bases, J lost 7 bases, and 21 bases lay in between. From germline, CDR1 is SGHTA and CDR2 FQGNSA. The CDR3 has 16 amino acids. For the CDR3, the DNA is TGTGCCAGCAGCGCTTATCATACAGGGCTCTGGCAGCCCCAGCATTTT. Translation: CASSAYHTGLWQPQHF.

This chain joins TRBV5-1 and TRBJ2-3; 7 bases fit TRBD2. Germline loops: CDR1 SGHRS, CDR2 YFSETQ. The CDR3 length is 16 residues. V shed 0 bases, J shed 2 bases, and the junction held 6 bases outside the gene matches. This CDR3 is CASSLGAAGDTDTQYF. The CDR3 region has the DNA TGCGCCAGCAGCTTGGGAGCGGCGGGGGACACAGATACGCAGTATTTT.

The chain employs TRBV5-1 and TRBJ2-6; possible D gene TRBD1, 6 bases. The CDR3 loop spans 17 amino acids. The germline V and J ends were trimmed by 4 bases and 0 bases, with 14 bases remaining between them. Germline-derived CDR1 and CDR2 are SGHRS and YFSETQ. CDR3 amino acids: CASSTGQLSSGANVLTF. CDR3 nucleotide sequence: TGCGCCAGCAGCACGGGACAATTGAGCTCTGGGGCCAACGTCCTGACTTTC.